This is a list of T cell receptor beta chains from one sample in a study of blood T cell repertoires in COVID-19. The repertoire was sequenced with immunoSEQ multiplex PCR; TCRdb's copy has only in-frame clones and lacks some. The data hold roughly 52,000 clones, with around 87% observed a single time. The specimen was peripheral blood. The receptors originated from a middle-aged man with acute or convalescent COVID-19. The CDR3 runs from the conserved cysteine through the conserved F or W.

j_call v_call cdr3_aa
TRBJ2-3 TRBV5-4 CASRQRFVDTQYF
TRBJ2-7 TRBV5-1 CASSLGQVSYEQYF
TRBJ2-7 TRBV18 CASSPPGGSSYEQYF
TRBJ1-1 TRBV28 CASSLLRGQEAFF
TRBJ1-2 TRBV10-3 CAISDSQGSHGYTF
TRBJ2-1 TRBV21-1 CASRAAPVYNEQFF
TRBJ1-1 TRBV19 CASRNGGTEAFF
TRBJ1-1 TRBV19 CASSIGQGVKNTEAFF
TRBJ2-7 TRBV4-1 CASSQLTGETYEQYF
TRBJ1-5 TRBV27 CASTAGGLEHF
TRBJ1-4 TRBV5-6 CASTSSRTTRKLFF
TRBJ2-3 TRBV5-1 CASSLGTTVDTQYF
TRBJ2-3 TRBV24-1 CATSDSGTNTDTQYF
TRBJ1-1 TRBV7-8 CASSLVAGMKGSEAFF
TRBJ1-4 TRBV7-9 CASSPRTGGEKLFF
TRBJ1-3 TRBV11-2 CASSNRLDRAGNTIYF
TRBJ2-2 TRBV18 CASSPGAAELFF
TRBJ1-6 TRBV7-8 CASSTGGNSPLHF
TRBJ2-1 TRBV5-1 CASSTFSGGASEQFF
TRBJ1-2 TRBV7-8 CASRVQGFGGYTF
TRBJ2-3 TRBV27 CASSSGISTDTQYF
TRBJ2-3 TRBV30 CASRGAADTQYF
TRBJ1-5 TRBV7-9 CASSPSAGDQPQHF
TRBJ2-1 TRBV21-1 CASSTGTAWTYNEQFF
TRBJ1-2 TRBV28 CASSLGGTGAINYGYTF
TRBJ1-1 TRBV27 CASSPLGGGRGTEAFF
TRBJ2-1 TRBV5-1 CASSSPGLALNEQFF
TRBJ2-1 TRBV10-3 CAISESLAEQFF
TRBJ2-2 TRBV14 CASRPQAGDTGELFF
TRBJ2-5 TRBV3-1/TRBV3-2 CASSQFGTAETQYF
TRBJ2-5 TRBV7-8 CASSYTGLETQYF
TRBJ2-3 TRBV4-2 CASSQELAGGPDTQYF
TRBJ2-1 TRBV28 CASSSRTSGTGYEQFF
TRBJ2-3 TRBV3-1/TRBV3-2 CASSRLEGAGGPDTQYF
TRBJ1-2 TRBV12-5 CASGFPPRTYGYTF
TRBJ1-2 TRBV7-9 CASSLAGSAGVGYTF
TRBJ2-1 TRBV10-2 CASSRHNEQFF
TRBJ2-1 TRBV28 CASSLHPPSGRNNEQFF
TRBJ1-1 TRBV18 CASSRTGGAGTEAFF
TRBJ1-5 TRBV6-1 CASSEVAGSQGQPQHF
TRBJ2-7 TRBV10-3 CAISGREGEQYF
TRBJ2-2 TRBV9 CASSAPLLAGGGTGELFF
TRBJ2-4 TRBV5-6 CASMPGQGYIQYF
TRBJ1-6 TRBV10-3 CAISEPGTGLSPLHF
TRBJ2-7 TRBV4-1 CASSQARSAYEQYF
TRBJ2-3 TRBV10-3 CAISELQGVTDTQYF
TRBJ1-1 TRBV11-2 CASSLALQGLTEAFF
TRBJ1-5 TRBV12-5 CASGLTRGGPPKAQHF
TRBJ2-5 TRBV19 CASRGGLAGEVETQYF
TRBJ2-3 TRBV6-1 CASSEAGGANTQYF
TRBJ1-1 TRBV9 CASSRGTLSHTEAFF